What follows are 21 T cell receptor beta chains derived from one specimen sequenced in a study of blood T cell repertoires in COVID-19. The assay was immunoSEQ multiplex PCR, and TCRdb's table has in-frame clones only and misses some. The sample shows approximately 340,000 clones, approximately 88% of them seen only once. The sample taken for sequencing was peripheral blood. Receptor source: a man younger than 40 with COVID-19, enrolled during active disease.

The chain recombines TRBV7-2 with TRBJ1-3; TRBD1 matches at 8 bases. The germline gives CDR1 SGHTA, CDR2 FQGNSA. Trimming removed 2 bases from V and 0 bases from J; junction bases left unmatched: 12. The CDR3 loop spans 19 amino acids. CDR3 coding DNA: TGTGCCAGCAGCTTATTCAGCGAGCGGACAGGGCTCTCTGGAAACACCATATATTTT. Its translation: CASSLFSERTGLSGNTIYF.

V usage is TRBV5-4 and J usage is TRBJ2-7; D perhaps matches TRBD2 (6 bases). V was cut by 4 bases and J by 2 bases, with 16 bases left in between. Germline V gene data show CDR1 as SGHNT and CDR2 as YYREEE (reference sequence). The CDR3 is 15 amino acids. CDR3 region: CASSQPAGITYEQYF. The CDR3 nucleotides are TGTGCCAGCAGCCAGCCGGCGGGGATCACCTACGAGCAGTACTTC.

The V and J genes are TRBV10-3 and TRBJ1-1; D gene unclear. CDR3 length: 15 residues. V was pared by 6 bases and J by 2 bases, with 16 bases between. CDR1 ENHRY and CDR2 SYGVKD come from the germline V gene. The CDR3 sequence is CAIRGRSARNTEAFF. CDR3 nucleotide sequence: TGTGCCATCAGAGGTCGGTCAGCGAGAAACACTGAAGCTTTCTTT.

The chain combines TRBV7-9 with TRBJ2-5; 7 bases line up with TRBD1. Germline V gene lookup returns CDR1 SEHNR and CDR2 FQNEAQ (reference sequence). V shed 4 bases, J shed 2 bases, and the junction held 4 bases outside the gene matches. CDR3 length: 14 residues. The CDR3 nucleotides are TGTGCCAGCAGCTCCGGGACAGCTCAAGAGACCCAGTACTTC. Translating it yields CASSSGTAQETQYF.

This rearrangement joins TRBV7-3 to TRBJ1-1; D gene uncertain. There are 16 residues in the CDR3. Germline V gene sequence: CDR1 SGHTA, CDR2 FQGTGA. V lost 1 base, J lost 0 bases, and 12 bases lay in between. In DNA, the CDR3 is TGTGCCAGCAGCTTAAAGGTGGGAGCCCTGAACACTGAAGCTTTCTTT. Protein: CASSLKVGALNTEAFF.

CDR3 nucleotides: TGCGCCAGCAGCCAGGACAGGAGTGAGCAGTTCTTC. The encoded protein is CASSQDRSEQFF. The chain links TRBV5-1 to TRBJ2-1; TRBD1 matches at 7 bases. Trimming took 4 bases from V and 9 from J; bases not matched to a gene: 4. The CDR3 contains 12 residues. Per the germline V gene, CDR1 is SGHRS and CDR2 is YFSETQ.

This chain joins TRBV5-1 and TRBJ2-3; D remains ambiguous. Germline V gene lookup returns CDR1 SGHRS and CDR2 YFSETQ. This CDR3 has 15 residues. Trimming pared 0 bases from V and 6 bases from J, leaving 14 bases between. The CDR3 region is CASSLVPATGDTQYF. The CDR3, as DNA: TGCGCCAGCAGCTTGGTTCCGGCCACCGGGGATACGCAGTATTTT. The full variable domain, in which reference TRBV5-1 and TRBJ2-3 provide the parts outside the CDR3, is KAGVTQTPRYLIKTRGQQVTLSCSPISGHRSVSWYQQTPGQGLQFLFEYFSETQRNKGNFPGRFSGRQFSNSRSEMNVSTLELGDSALYLCASSLVPATGDTQYFGPGTRLTVL.

The rearrangement links TRBV20-1 to TRBJ1-2; D remains unclear. Germline CDR1 reads DFQATT; CDR2 reads SNEGSKA (reference sequence). V dropped 3 bases and J dropped 5 bases, with 16 bases sitting between them. The CDR3 is 14 amino acids. Here the CDR3 reads CSASTPGVFYGYTF. In nucleotides, the CDR3 is TGCAGTGCTAGTACCCCGGGAGTGTTTTATGGCTACACCTTC.

The chain links TRBV5-8 to TRBJ2-1; D might be TRBD1 (6 bases). CDR1 is SGHTS and CDR2 is YDEGEE in the germline V gene. Deletions cut 4 bases from V and 0 bases from J, with 17 bases between. The CDR3 is 17 amino acids. The DNA for the CDR3 is TGTGCCAGCAGCCCAAATCGGGACACCTACTCCTACAATGAGCAGTTCTTC. It specifies CASSPNRDTYSYNEQFF.

The chain recombines TRBV6-2 or TRBV6-3 with TRBJ2-2, with 11 bases matching TRBD2. The ends lost 0 bases at V and 1 base at J; junction bases unmatched: 4. CDR1 and CDR2 (germline): MNHEY, SVGEGT. There are 18 residues in the CDR3. CDR3 region: CASSYSLGLAENTGELFF. Written as DNA, the CDR3 is TGTGCCAGCAGTTACTCGCTGGGACTAGCGGAGAACACCGGGGAGCTGTTTTTT.

The chain has TRBV12-5 and TRBJ1-2; the match to TRBD1 covers 9 bases. The trim removed 5 bases at V and 5 bases at J, leaving 6 bases unmatched. CDR3 length equals 14 residues. Germline CDR1 and CDR2: LGHNT and FRNRAP. The CDR3 nucleotides are TGTGCTAGTGGTCCGCAGACAGGGGGGTATGGCTACACCTTC. This sequence encodes CASGPQTGGYGYTF. The variable domain in full, completed from reference TRBV12-5 and TRBJ1-2, reads DARVTQTPRHKVTEMGQEVTMRCQPILGHNTVFWYRQTMMQGLELLAYFRNRAPLDDSGMPKDRFSAEMPDATLATLKIQPSEPRDSAVYFCASGPQTGGYGYTFGSGTRLTVV.

The V and J genes are TRBV7-9 and TRBJ1-1, with D possibly matching TRBD1 (6 bases). Germline V gene data show CDR1 as SEHNR and CDR2 as FQNEAQ (reference sequence). V lost 1 base and J lost 1, with 7 bases in between. This CDR3 has 14 residues. The DNA for the CDR3 is TGTGCCAGCAGCTTAGGGACAGCGAACACTGAAGCTTTCTTT. Translated, it gives CASSLGTANTEAFF.

This clone was observed a single time. The genes are TRBV6-5 and TRBJ1-2; D is ambiguous. The CDR3 spans 14 residues. V lost 0 bases, J lost 7 bases, and 12 bases lay in between. Germline V gives CDR1 MNHEY, CDR2 SVGAGI. CDR3 in amino acids: CASSYSQSGFGYTF. DNA for the CDR3: TGTGCCAGCAGTTACTCGCAGTCCGGGTTTGGCTACACCTTC.

The chain joins TRBV6-5 to TRBJ2-3; the D is unclear. This CDR3 is 13 amino acids long. Deletions cut 6 bases from V and 2 bases from J, with 9 bases between. CDR1 is MNHEY, CDR2 SVGAGI, per germline. This CDR3 reads CASRAEFTDTQYF. Written as DNA, the CDR3 is TGTGCCAGCAGGGCAGAATTCACAGATACGCAGTATTTT.

This sequence joins TRBV2 and TRBJ2-5, with D possibly matching TRBD1 (6 bases). The V end lost 1 base, the J end lost 2 bases, and 14 bases lay between the germline ends. This CDR3 comprises 16 residues. Germline CDR1 is SNHLY and CDR2 is FYNNEI. The CDR3 protein is CASSEVRGQWQETQYF. CDR3 bases: TGTGCCAGCAGTGAAGTTCGCGGACAGTGGCAAGAGACCCAGTACTTC.

This chain connects TRBV29-1 to TRBJ1-1; D not resolved. Germline values: CDR1 SQVTM, CDR2 ANQGSEA. Trimming pared 3 bases from V and 1 base from J, leaving 6 bases between. The CDR3 is made up of 12 amino acids. The CDR3 sequence is CSVDFGNTEAFF. The CDR3 DNA follows: TGCAGCGTTGATTTCGGGAACACTGAAGCTTTCTTT.

The chain carries TRBV11-2 and TRBJ1-2; possible D gene TRBD1, 5 bases. CDR1 SGHAT and CDR2 FQNNGV come from the germline V gene. The CDR3 extends over 15 amino acids. Trimming cost V 0 bases and J 4 bases, with 12 bases left between them. The DNA for the CDR3 is TGTGCCAGCAGCTTAGAGGGCAGGACAACCTATGGCTACACCTTC. Its translation: CASSLEGRTTYGYTF.

The chain employs TRBV19 and TRBJ2-1; 9 bases are a match to TRBD2. CDR1 and CDR2 (germline): LNHDA, SQIVND (reference sequence). The V and J ends lost 7 bases and 6 bases, in that order; junction bases with no gene match: 4. There are 13 residues in the CDR3. DNA for the CDR3: TGTGCCAGTACACATAGCGGGAGCAATGAGCAGTTCTTC. Translation: CASTHSGSNEQFF. The full variable domain, its missing parts supplied by reference TRBV19 and TRBJ2-1, is DGGITQSPKYLFRKEGQNVTLSCEQNLNHDAMYWYRQDPGQGLRLIYYSQIVNDFQKGDIAEGYSVSREKKESFPLTVTSAQKNPTAFYLCASTHSGSNEQFFGPGTRLTVL.

This chain uses TRBV18 with TRBJ1-4; 9 bases map to TRBD1. The ends lost 2 bases at V and 4 bases at J; junction bases unmatched: 11. CDR1 and CDR2 from the germline V gene are KGHSH and LQKENI. This CDR3 region has 18 residues. CDR3 residues: CASSPFSGTGKINEKLFF. In DNA form, the CDR3 reads TGTGCCAGCTCACCATTCTCCGGGACAGGGAAGATTAATGAAAAACTGTTTTTT.

The V and J genes are TRBV28 and TRBJ2-5; TRBD2 is a possible D gene (5 bases). The germline gives CDR1 MDHEN, CDR2 SYDVKM. The CDR3 is made up of 14 amino acids. Trimming stripped 6 bases from V and 1 base from J, with 12 bases between. This chain's CDR3 is CASSSRGIQETQYF. DNA of the CDR3: TGTGCCAGCAGCTCCCGAGGGATCCAAGAGACCCAGTACTTC.

The CDR3 DNA follows: TGTGCCAGCAGCCAAGATAGAAGGGCGGGCGGAAACACCATATATTTT. This codes for CASSQDRRAGGNTIYF. The rearrangement links TRBV16 to TRBJ1-3, with unresolved D. The CDR3 is 16 amino acids. V was clipped by 2 bases and J by 4 bases, with 15 bases between them. In germline, CDR1 is KGHSY, CDR2 FQNENV.